The 4 T cell receptor beta chains below were found in one sample sequenced in a study of blood T cell repertoires in COVID-19. Libraries were prepared by immunoSEQ multiplex PCR; TCRdb keeps only in-frame clonotypes and omits some of them. The table has under 200,000 clones, roughly 90% seen once; the top ten hold under 2%. What was sequenced was peripheral blood. These receptors came from a man aged 18 to 30 with active or convalescent COVID-19.

The V call is TRBV11-1, the J call TRBJ1-2; D is possibly TRBD1 (5 bases). The CDR3 has 13 amino acids. Germline V gene data show CDR1 as SGHAT and CDR2 as FQDESV (reference sequence). The V end lost 5 bases, the J end lost 7 bases, and 14 bases lay between the germline ends. CDR3 DNA sequence: TGTGCCAGCAGCGAAGGGAGGGGTATTGGCTACACCTTC. This gives the protein CASSEGRGIGYTF.

This clone was recorded a few times. This chain uses TRBV18 with TRBJ1-1, with unresolved D. The CDR3 consists of 14 residues. V shed 0 bases and J shed 1 base, with 6 bases lying between them. Germline V gene lookup returns CDR1 KGHSH and CDR2 LQKENI. The CDR3 spells CASSPPSGNTEAFF. For the CDR3, the DNA is TGTGCCAGCTCACCACCGTCGGGGAACACTGAAGCTTTCTTT.

The chain employs TRBV10-3 and TRBJ1-4; no firm D call. Looked up from germline, CDR1 is ENHRY and CDR2 is SYGVKD. CDR3 length: 13 amino acids. Trimming removed 2 bases from V and 8 bases from J, with 9 bases in between. CDR3 coding DNA: TGTGCCATCAGTGAGGGGGAGCGAGAAAAACTGTTTTTT. Translation gives CAISEGEREKLFF.

The sample holds a few counts of this clone. The CDR3 nucleotides read TGTGCCAGCAGCAATCCGGGACAGAGTAACACCGGGGAGCTGTTTTTT. This translates into CASSNPGQSNTGELFF. The chain combines TRBV5-5 with TRBJ2-2; 7 nucleotides match TRBD1. The CDR3 extends over 16 amino acids. With 4 bases clipped from V and 2 bases from J, the junction kept 8 bases outside the gene matches. The germline V gene has CDR1 SGHKS and CDR2 YYEKEE (reference sequence).